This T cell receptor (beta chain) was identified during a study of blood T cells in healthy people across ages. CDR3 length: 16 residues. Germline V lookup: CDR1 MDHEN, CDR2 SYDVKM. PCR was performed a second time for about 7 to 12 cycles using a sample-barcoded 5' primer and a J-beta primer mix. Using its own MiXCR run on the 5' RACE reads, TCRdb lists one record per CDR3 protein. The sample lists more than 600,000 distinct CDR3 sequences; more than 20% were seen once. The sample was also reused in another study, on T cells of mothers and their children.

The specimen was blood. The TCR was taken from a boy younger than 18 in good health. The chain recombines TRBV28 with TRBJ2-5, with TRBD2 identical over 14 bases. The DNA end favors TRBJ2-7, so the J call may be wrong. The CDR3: CASSAGLAGAAYEQYF. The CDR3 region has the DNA TGTGCCAGCAGTGCGGGACTAGCGGGAGCAGCTTACGAGCAGTACTTC.